This TCR beta chain was identified during a study of control samples from healthy donors and cancer patients (dated by TCRdb to the early 2020s). As concerns this clone: The antigen it recognizes is unknown. Per-base quality was not reported, and no clone a single base away is much larger than it.

Counted from cysteine to phenylalanine, this CDR3 has 15 amino acids. Here the CDR3 DNA is all that survives: 45 bases in frame from base 1. Library construction relied on the immunoSEQ multiplex PCR assay. The source is immuneACCESS, and TCRdb retained only in-frame sequences with V and J called. Part of the clones is not carried over; for the studies checked, unresolved V genes explain less than half of this, and the remainder is unexplained. This sample is represented by approximately 150,000 clones; 75% to 95% of them were singletons. The top ten clonotypes cover approximately 3.4% of the sample.

Sequenced input: blood. The rearrangement joined TRBV21-1 to TRBJ2-1; TRBD1 reflects the table's D call only, with no check against the DNA. TRBV21-1 is recorded as a pseudogene. The sequence came from a young man in good health. At the DNA level, the sequence is TGTGCCAGCAGCAAAGGACAGGGGGATGTTAGTGAGCAGTTCTTC. The translation is CASSKGQGDVSEQFF.